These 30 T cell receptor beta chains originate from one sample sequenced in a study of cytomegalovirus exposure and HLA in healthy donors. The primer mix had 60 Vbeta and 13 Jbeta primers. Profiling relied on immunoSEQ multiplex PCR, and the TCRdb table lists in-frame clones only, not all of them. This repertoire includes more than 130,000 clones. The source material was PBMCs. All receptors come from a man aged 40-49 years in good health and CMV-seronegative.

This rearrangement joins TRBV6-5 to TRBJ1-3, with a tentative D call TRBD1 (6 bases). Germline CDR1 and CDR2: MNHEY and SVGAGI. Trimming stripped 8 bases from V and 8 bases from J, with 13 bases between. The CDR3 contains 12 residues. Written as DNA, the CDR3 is TGTGCCAGCGGTATACAGGGTGACACCATATATTTT. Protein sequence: CASGIQGDTIYF.

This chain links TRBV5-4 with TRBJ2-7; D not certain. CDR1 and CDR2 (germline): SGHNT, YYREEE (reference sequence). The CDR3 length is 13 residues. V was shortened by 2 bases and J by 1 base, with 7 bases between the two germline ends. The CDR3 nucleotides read TGTGCCAGCAGCTTTTCTGAGTCCTACGAGCAGTACTTC. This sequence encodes CASSFSESYEQYF.

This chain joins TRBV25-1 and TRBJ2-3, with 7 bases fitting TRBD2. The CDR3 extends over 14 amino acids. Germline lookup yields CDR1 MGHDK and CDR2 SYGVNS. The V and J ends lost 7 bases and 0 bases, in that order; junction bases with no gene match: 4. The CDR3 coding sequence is TGTGCCAGCATCGGGAGGTTTAGCACAGATACGCAGTATTTT. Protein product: CASIGRFSTDTQYF.

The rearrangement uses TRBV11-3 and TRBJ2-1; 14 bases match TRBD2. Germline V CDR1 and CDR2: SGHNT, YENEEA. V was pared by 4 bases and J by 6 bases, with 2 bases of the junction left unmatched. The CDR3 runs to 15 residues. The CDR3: CASSSGTSGGNEQFF. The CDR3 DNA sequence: TGTGCCAGCAGCTCCGGGACTAGCGGGGGCAATGAGCAGTTCTTC.

This CDR3 reads CACQGVIAKNIQYF. The CDR3 nucleotides are TGTGCCTGTCAGGGCGTAATAGCCAAAAACATTCAGTACTTC. The chain couples TRBV25-1 to TRBJ2-4; perhaps TRBD1 as D (5 bases). Per the germline V gene, CDR1 is MGHDK and CDR2 is SYGVNS. The V and J ends lost 11 bases and 0 bases respectively, with 14 bases between them. The length of the CDR3 is 14 residues.

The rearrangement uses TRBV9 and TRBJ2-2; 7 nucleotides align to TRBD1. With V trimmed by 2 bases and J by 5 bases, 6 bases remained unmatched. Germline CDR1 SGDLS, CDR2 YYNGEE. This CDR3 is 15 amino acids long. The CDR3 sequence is CASSVTGQLTGELFF. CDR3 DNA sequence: TGTGCCAGCAGCGTGACGGGACAGCTTACCGGGGAGCTGTTTTTT. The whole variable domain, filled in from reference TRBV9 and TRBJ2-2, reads DSGVTQTPKHLITATGQRVTLRCSPRSGDLSVYWYQQSLDQGLQFLIQYYNGEERAKGNILERFSAQQFPDLHSELNLSSLELGDSALYFCASSVTGQLTGELFFGEGSRLTVL.

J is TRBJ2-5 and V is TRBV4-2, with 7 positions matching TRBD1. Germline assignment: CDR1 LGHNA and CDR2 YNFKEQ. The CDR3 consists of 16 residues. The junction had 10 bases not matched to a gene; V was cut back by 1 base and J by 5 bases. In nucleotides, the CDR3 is TGTGCCAGCAGCCAAGGGACAGGTAATCAACTGGAGACCCAGTACTTC. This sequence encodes CASSQGTGNQLETQYF.

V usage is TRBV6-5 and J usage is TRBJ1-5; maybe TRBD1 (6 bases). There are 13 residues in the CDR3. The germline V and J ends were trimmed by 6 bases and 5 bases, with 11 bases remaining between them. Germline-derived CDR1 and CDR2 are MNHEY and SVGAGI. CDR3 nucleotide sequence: TGTGCCAGCAGACCGCCAGGGGATCAGCCCCAGCATTTT. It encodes CASRPPGDQPQHF.

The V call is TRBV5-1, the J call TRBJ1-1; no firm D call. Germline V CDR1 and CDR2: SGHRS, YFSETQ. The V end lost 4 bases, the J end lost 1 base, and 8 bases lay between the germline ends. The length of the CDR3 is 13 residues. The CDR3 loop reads CASSQASNTEAFF. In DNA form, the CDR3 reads TGCGCCAGCAGCCAGGCTTCGAACACTGAAGCTTTCTTT.

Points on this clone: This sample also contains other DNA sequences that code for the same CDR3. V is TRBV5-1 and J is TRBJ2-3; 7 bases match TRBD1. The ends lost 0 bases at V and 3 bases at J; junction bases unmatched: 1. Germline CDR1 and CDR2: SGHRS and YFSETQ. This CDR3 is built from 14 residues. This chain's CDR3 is CASSLGDRTDTQYF. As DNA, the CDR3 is TGCGCCAGCAGCTTGGGGGACAGAACAGATACGCAGTATTTT.

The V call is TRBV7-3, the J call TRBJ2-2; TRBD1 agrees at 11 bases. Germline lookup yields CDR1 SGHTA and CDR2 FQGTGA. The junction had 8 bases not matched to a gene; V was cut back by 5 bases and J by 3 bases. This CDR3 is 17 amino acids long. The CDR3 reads CASSPEGDRGYTGELFF. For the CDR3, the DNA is TGTGCCAGCAGCCCGGAAGGGGACAGGGGGTACACCGGGGAGCTGTTTTTT.

The CDR3 nucleotides are TGTGCCAGCAGTTACGGTGGGGACAGACGTAGCTACACCTTC. Amino acid sequence: CASSYGGDRRSYTF. The gene calls are TRBV6-5 and TRBJ1-2; TRBD1 agrees at 7 bases. The junction had 9 bases not matched to a gene; V was cut back by 2 bases and J by 9 bases. This CDR3 is 14 amino acids long. Looked up from germline, CDR1 is MNHEY and CDR2 is SVGAGI.

DNA of the CDR3: TGCGCCAGCAGCGCCGCGGGACAGATGAACACCGGGGAGCTGTTTTTT. It encodes CASSAAGQMNTGELFF. This chain connects TRBV5-1 to TRBJ2-2, with D possibly TRBD1 on 7 matching bases. CDR1 is SGHRS and CDR2 is YFSETQ in the germline V gene. The CDR3 is made up of 16 amino acids. V was clipped by 4 bases and J by 1 base, with 14 bases between them. Combining the CDR3 with reference TRBV5-1 and TRBJ2-2 gives the whole variable domain KAGVTQTPRYLIKTRGQQVTLSCSPISGHRSVSWYQQTPGQGLQFLFEYFSETQRNKGNFPGRFSGRQFSNSRSEMNVSTLELGDSALYLCASSAAGQMNTGELFFGEGSRLTVL.

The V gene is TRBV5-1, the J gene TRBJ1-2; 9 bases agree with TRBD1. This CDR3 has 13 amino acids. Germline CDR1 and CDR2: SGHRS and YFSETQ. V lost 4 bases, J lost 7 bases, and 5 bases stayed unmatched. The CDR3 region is CASSPGQGPGYTF. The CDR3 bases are TGCGCCAGCAGCCCCGGACAGGGGCCTGGCTACACCTTC.

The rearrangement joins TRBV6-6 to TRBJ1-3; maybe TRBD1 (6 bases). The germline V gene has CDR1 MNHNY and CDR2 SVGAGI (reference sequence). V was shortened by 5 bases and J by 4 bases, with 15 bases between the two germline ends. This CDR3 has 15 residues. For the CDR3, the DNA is TGTGCCAGCAGTCCTACTACAGGGACGGGAAACACCATATATTTT. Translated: CASSPTTGTGNTIYF.

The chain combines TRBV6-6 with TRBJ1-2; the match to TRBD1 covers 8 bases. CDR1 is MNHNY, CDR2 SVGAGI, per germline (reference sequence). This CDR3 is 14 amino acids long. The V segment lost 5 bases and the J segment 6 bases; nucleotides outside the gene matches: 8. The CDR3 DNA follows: TGTGCCAGCAGTCCTCCGGGACAGGTGAATGGCTACACCTTC. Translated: CASSPPGQVNGYTF.

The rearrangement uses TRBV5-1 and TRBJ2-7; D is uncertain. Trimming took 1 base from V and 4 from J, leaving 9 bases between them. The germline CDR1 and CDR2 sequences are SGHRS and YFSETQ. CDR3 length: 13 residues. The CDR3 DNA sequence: TGCGCCAGCAGCTTGCTGCTAAAATACGAGCAGTACTTC. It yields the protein CASSLLLKYEQYF.

The CDR3 loop is CASSPGLATDTQYF. DNA of the CDR3: TGTGCCAGCAGCCCGGGACTAGCGACTGATACGCAGTATTTT. The rearrangement uses TRBV7-3 and TRBJ2-3; 10 bases fit TRBD2. The V gene end was trimmed by 5 bases and the J gene end by 6 bases; junction bases not matched to a gene: 5. CDR1 is SGHTA, CDR2 FQGTGA, per germline. This CDR3 contains 14 residues.

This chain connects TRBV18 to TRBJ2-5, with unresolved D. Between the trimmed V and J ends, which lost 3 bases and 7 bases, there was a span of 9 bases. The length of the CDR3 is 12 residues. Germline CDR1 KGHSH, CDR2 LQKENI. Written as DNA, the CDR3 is TGTGCCAGCTCACCCGAAGGCGGGACCCAGTACTTC. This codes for CASSPEGGTQYF.

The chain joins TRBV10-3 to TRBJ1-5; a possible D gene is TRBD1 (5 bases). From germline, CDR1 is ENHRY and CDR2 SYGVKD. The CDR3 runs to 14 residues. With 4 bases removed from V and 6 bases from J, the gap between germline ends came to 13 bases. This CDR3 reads CAISGGDGAQPQHF. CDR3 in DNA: TGTGCCATCAGTGGGGGGGACGGGGCTCAGCCCCAGCATTTT.

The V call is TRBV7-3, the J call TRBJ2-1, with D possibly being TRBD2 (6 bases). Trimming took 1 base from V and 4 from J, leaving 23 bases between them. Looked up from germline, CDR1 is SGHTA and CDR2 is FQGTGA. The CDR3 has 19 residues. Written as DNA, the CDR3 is TGTGCCAGCAGCTTAATACCGGGACTGTCGCCTTCTTCTTACAATGAGCAGTTCTTC. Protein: CASSLIPGLSPSSYNEQFF.

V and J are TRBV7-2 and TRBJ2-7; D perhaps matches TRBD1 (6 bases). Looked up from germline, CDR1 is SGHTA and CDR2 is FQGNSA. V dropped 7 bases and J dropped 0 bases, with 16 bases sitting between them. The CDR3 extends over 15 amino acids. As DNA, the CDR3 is TGTGCCAGCACCCTTGACAGGCTATACTCCTACGAGCAGTACTTC. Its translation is CASTLDRLYSYEQYF. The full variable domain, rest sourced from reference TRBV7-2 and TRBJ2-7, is GAGVSQSPSNKVTEKGKDVELRCDPISGHTALYWYRQSLGQGLEFLIYFQGNSAPDKSGLPSDRFSAERTGGSVSTLTIQRTQQEDSAVYLCASTLDRLYSYEQYFGPGTRLTVT.

CDR3 amino acids: CATSSYRGGELFF. For the CDR3, the DNA is TGTGCCACCAGCAGCTACAGGGGCGGGGAGCTGTTTTTT. The chain couples TRBV15 to TRBJ2-2; 7 positions match TRBD1. Trimming at V came to 3 bases and at J to 7 bases, leaving 2 bases not matched to a gene. From germline, CDR1 is LNHNV and CDR2 YYDKDF (reference sequence). This CDR3 has 13 residues.

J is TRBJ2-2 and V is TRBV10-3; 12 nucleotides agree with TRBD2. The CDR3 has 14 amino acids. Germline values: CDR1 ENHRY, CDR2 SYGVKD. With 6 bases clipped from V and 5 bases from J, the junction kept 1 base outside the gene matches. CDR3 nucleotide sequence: TGTGCCATCAGCACTAGCGGGGGGACCGGGGAGCTGTTTTTT. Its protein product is CAISTSGGTGELFF.

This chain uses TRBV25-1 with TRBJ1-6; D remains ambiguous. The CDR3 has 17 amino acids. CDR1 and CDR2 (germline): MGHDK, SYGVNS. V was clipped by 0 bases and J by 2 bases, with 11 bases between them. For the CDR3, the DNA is TGTGCCAGCAGTGAATATGGCCGTAACCCCTATAATTCACCCCTCCACTTT. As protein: CASSEYGRNPYNSPLHF.

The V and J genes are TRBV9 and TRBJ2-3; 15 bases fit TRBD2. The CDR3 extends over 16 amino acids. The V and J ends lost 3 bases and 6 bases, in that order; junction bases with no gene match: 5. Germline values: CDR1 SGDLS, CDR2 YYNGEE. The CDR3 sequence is CASSARTSGGADTQYF. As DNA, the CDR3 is TGTGCCAGCAGCGCCAGGACTAGCGGGGGGGCGGATACGCAGTATTTT.

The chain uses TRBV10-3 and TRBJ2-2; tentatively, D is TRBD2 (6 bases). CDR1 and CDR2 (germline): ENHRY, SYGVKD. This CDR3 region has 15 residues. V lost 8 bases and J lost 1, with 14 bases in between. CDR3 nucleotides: TGTGCCATCTATGGGGGGACGGAGAACACCGGGGAGCTGTTTTTT. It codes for CAIYGGTENTGELFF.

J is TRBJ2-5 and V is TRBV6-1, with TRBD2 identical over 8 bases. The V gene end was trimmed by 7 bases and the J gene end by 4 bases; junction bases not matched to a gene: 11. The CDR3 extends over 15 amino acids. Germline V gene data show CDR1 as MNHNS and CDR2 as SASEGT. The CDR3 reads CASIVSGLGGETQYF. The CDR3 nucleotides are TGTGCCAGCATCGTTTCGGGACTAGGGGGAGAGACCCAGTACTTC.

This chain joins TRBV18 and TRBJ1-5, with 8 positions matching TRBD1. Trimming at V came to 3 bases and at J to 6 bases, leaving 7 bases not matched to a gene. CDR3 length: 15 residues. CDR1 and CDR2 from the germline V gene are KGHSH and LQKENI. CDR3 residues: CASSPGQGLGQPQHF. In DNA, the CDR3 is TGTGCCAGCTCACCTGGACAGGGTTTGGGTCAGCCCCAGCATTTT.

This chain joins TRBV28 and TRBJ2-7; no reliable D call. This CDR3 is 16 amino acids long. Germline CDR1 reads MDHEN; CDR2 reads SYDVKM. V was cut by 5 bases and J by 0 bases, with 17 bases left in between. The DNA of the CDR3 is TGTGCCAGCAGTACTCCGGGTCCACCACGCTCCTACGAGCAGTACTTC. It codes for CASSTPGPPRSYEQYF.